This T cell receptor beta chain appears in the sequencing data of a study of shared clonotypes between healthy human individuals. Overall study context: A donor's plate count was three for CD4 naive and three for CD4 memory; CD8 naive had two and CD8 memory one.

As to this clone: Its antigen remains unidentified. The same CDR3 also results from other DNA sequences found in this sample.

Clones were read by immunoSEQ multiplex PCR, and TCRdb kept only the in-frame ones, dropping some. The table records some 2.4 million clones, approximately 94% of them present only once. Findings and caveats of the study: Naive subsets tended to show greater estimated richness than memory subsets.

Germline assignment: CDR1 KGHSH and CDR2 LQKENI. The V gene lost 2 bases and the J gene lost 6 bases, with 11 bases spanning the gap. The CDR3 is made up of 14 amino acids. The sequence came from a man in his late teens or twenties in good health. Some clones in this sample may be carry-over from other donors' samples. The sequenced sample was naive CD4+ T cells from PBMCs. Noted subset: CD45RA+ positively selected. The genes are TRBV18 and TRBJ1-5; the D gene is possibly TRBD1 (5 bases). CDR3 coding DNA: TGTGCCAGCTCACCAGGTGGGGGGAGTCAGCCCCAGCATTTT. Residues: CASSPGGGSQPQHF.